Listed below are T cell receptor beta chains from one sample, sequenced in a study of Ad26.COV2.S vaccination and SARS-CoV-2 variants. The table came from immunoSEQ multiplex PCR; TCRdb's copy has only in-frame clones and leaves some out. The data show 380,000 or so clones, with around 89% seen just once and roughly 6% held by the top ten. The sequenced sample was peripheral blood, obtained in a trial of Ad26.COV2.S vaccine versus placebo. The receptors come from a person between 18 and 65 years old who received the Ad26.COV2.S COVID-19 vaccine or a placebo. Both conserved end residues are trimmed from each CDR3.

>TRBV4-1|TRBJ1-6
ASSVTGLNSPLH
>TRBV9|TRBJ2-7
ASSARVEQY
>TRBV3-1/TRBV3-2|TRBJ1-2
ASSPTGGKYGYT
>TRBV7-9|TRBJ2-7
ASSFSGTGGEQY
>TRBV4-3|TRBJ1-2
ASSQDRGRGFYGYT
>TRBV28|TRBJ2-3
ASSSPSGLTDTQY
>TRBV5-5|TRBJ1-5
ASSLATGAVNQPQH
>TRBV2|TRBJ1-1
ASTPRGGGTEAF
>TRBV7-2|TRBJ1-2
ASSLDIDGGYT
>TRBV7-2|TRBJ1-6
ASSLAIGGDLGSPLH
>TRBV19|TRBJ1-1
ASSSTENTEAF
>TRBV19|TRBJ1-1
ASSTRTSNTEAF
>TRBV7-8|TRBJ2-1
ASSLTLGGASENEQF
>TRBV30|TRBJ2-3
AWSRTGGTDTQY
>TRBV7-9|TRBJ2-2
ASKAANTGELF
>TRBV5-8|TRBJ1-1
ASSLEAAMNTEAF
>TRBV28|TRBJ2-3
ASSVSPWWDKLTSTDTQY
>TRBV30|TRBJ2-6
AWSVPGLSGANVLT
>TRBV19|TRBJ1-4
ASSIDRQGNEKLF
>TRBV5-1|TRBJ2-5
ASSLGSQETQY
>TRBV5-8|TRBJ1-2
ASSWGQGREGYT
>TRBV18|TRBJ1-2
ASSPPYLTVYGYT
>TRBV19|TRBJ2-1
ASKSGLSYNEQF
>TRBV2|TRBJ2-7
ASSGDRGQAYEQY
>TRBV5-4|TRBJ2-6
ASSRFGTSGAYSGANVLT
>TRBV27|TRBJ2-1
ASRRLAGLPNEQF
>TRBV4-2|TRBJ2-7
ASSQVGQGSYEQY
>TRBV30|TRBJ2-7
AWAVSGDYEQY
>TRBV27|TRBJ2-1
ASSLSWRIGRRNEQF
>TRBV2|TRBJ2-2
ASSEGELF
>TRBV7-8|TRBJ1-2
ASSQNNVRVNYGYT
>TRBV12-5|TRBJ2-2
ASGYGLNTGELF
>TRBV9|TRBJ1-3
ASSVDLSSGNTIY
>TRBV12-3/TRBV12-4|TRBJ2-7
ASSFTGVEQY
>TRBV6-5|TRBJ1-6
ASSYGGQDSPLH
>TRBV18|TRBJ1-5
ASFQGTHQPQH
>TRBV7-2|TRBJ2-4
ASSLEKKNIQY
>TRBV6-5|TRBJ2-7
ASRQNRGPYEQY
>TRBV7-3|TRBJ1-2
ASSLAGTDGYT
>TRBV7-2|TRBJ1-3
ASSPLAISGSGNTIY
>TRBV18|TRBJ1-1
ASSPPNVYTAF
>TRBV19|TRBJ2-7
ASSDGTGQYEQY
>TRBV9|TRBJ1-4
ASSVSPGYNEKLF
>TRBV5-4|TRBJ1-2
ASSTRAGQGAGGYT
>TRBV5-1|TRBJ2-7
ASNQDRGSYEQY
>TRBV5-6|TRBJ1-1
ASSLGTLSGGTEAF
>TRBV6-2/TRBV6-3|TRBJ2-6
ASSLQFLSGANVLT
>TRBV7-9|TRBJ1-5
ASSLMFSNQPQH
>TRBV10-3|TRBJ2-5
AIRRENGETQY
>TRBV27|TRBJ1-2
ASSSLLAFNYGYT
>TRBV9|TRBJ1-2
ASSVSGFNNYGYT
>TRBV10-2|TRBJ2-5
ASSEPAENQETQY
>TRBV15|TRBJ2-1
ATSRALLAGVNNEQF
>TRBV5-1|TRBJ1-6
ASSIGQGLNSPLH
>TRBV6-5|TRBJ1-4
ASSFLRTATNEKLF